These 15 T cell receptor beta chains originate from one sample sequenced in a study of OX40 agonist ivuxolimab in advanced cancers. Some clones are missing from TCRdb's copy, which holds only in-frame ones; the method was immunoSEQ multiplex PCR. This table holds some 21,000 clones, roughly 68% found once. The source material was CD4+ or CD8+ T cells sorted from blood, sampled in a trial of the OX40 agonist ivuxolimab. These TCRs come from an adult with an advanced solid tumor such as melanoma, head and neck, liver or kidney cancer.

This clone has just a few counts. This sequence joins TRBV5-6 and TRBJ2-7, with TRBD2 matching over 8 bases. The CDR3 covers 15 residues. Germline loops: CDR1 SGHDT, CDR2 YYEEEE. The V segment lost 4 bases and the J segment 1 base; nucleotides outside the gene matches: 7. The CDR3 nucleotides read TGTGCCAGCAGCCCCGGACTAGCAGATTCCTACGAGCAGTACTTC. As protein: CASSPGLADSYEQYF.

J is TRBJ2-4 and V is TRBV7-8; 9 bases align to TRBD1. This CDR3 has 20 amino acids. The V gene end was trimmed by 2 bases and the J gene end by 9 bases; junction bases not matched to a gene: 23. Per the germline V gene, CDR1 is SGHVS and CDR2 is FQNEAQ. CDR3 region: CASSLIHLPQGTGFGSIQYF. The CDR3 DNA sequence: TGTGCCAGCAGCTTAATCCACCTCCCTCAAGGGACAGGGTTTGGGAGCATTCAGTACTTC.

The chain uses TRBV4-1 and TRBJ2-5, with D unclear. This CDR3 region has 13 residues. Trimming removed 2 bases from V and 11 bases from J, with 15 bases in between. Germline lookup yields CDR1 MGHRA and CDR2 YSYEKL. The CDR3 nucleotides read TGCGCCAGCAGCCAACCCCCGGAAGGAGAGCAGTACTTC. It specifies CASSQPPEGEQYF.

The chain links TRBV28 to TRBJ2-7; 10 bases match TRBD2. V lost 4 bases and J lost 2; bases outside the gene matches: 14. CDR1 is MDHEN and CDR2 is SYDVKM in the germline V gene. The CDR3 loop spans 18 amino acids. Written as DNA, the CDR3 is TGTGCCAGCAGTTCCCCCTTCTTGACTAGCGGGTTGGCCTACGAGCAGTACTTC. Its translation is CASSSPFLTSGLAYEQYF.

The gene calls are TRBV4-1 and TRBJ1-5; D is undetermined. V lost 1 base and J 7 bases, leaving 17 bases between the germline ends. This CDR3 contains 16 residues. Germline-derived CDR1 and CDR2 are MGHRA and YSYEKL. CDR3: CASSQGHGLLEQPQHF. In DNA form, the CDR3 reads TGCGCCAGCAGCCAAGGCCACGGACTACTAGAGCAGCCCCAGCATTTT.

DNA of the CDR3: TGTGCCAGCAGCCTTGGGGCAGGTCCTAACTATGGCTACACCTTC. Protein: CASSLGAGPNYGYTF. This chain uses TRBV4-2 with TRBJ1-2, with D perhaps matching TRBD1 (5 bases). The CDR3 runs 15 residues. CDR1 is LGHNA and CDR2 is YNFKEQ in the germline V gene. Trimming took 4 bases from V and 0 from J, leaving 12 bases between them.

The chain employs TRBV27 and TRBJ2-5; the match to TRBD1 covers 11 bases. The CDR3 runs 17 residues. The V and J ends lost 5 bases and 5 bases, in that order; junction bases with no gene match: 13. Germline V lookup: CDR1 MNHEY, CDR2 SMNVEV (reference sequence). CDR3 bases: TGTGCCAGCAGTCCGTGGACAGGGGGCGTTTTTTTGGAGACCCAGTACTTC. The encoded protein is CASSPWTGGVFLETQYF.

The CDR3 nucleotides read TGCGCCAGCAGCTTGGCAGGACAGGGGGCAGTAGATACGCAGTATTTT. Its protein is CASSLAGQGAVDTQYF. The V gene is TRBV5-1, the J gene TRBJ2-3; the match to TRBD1 covers 11 bases. The CDR3 length is 16 residues. Trimming removed 0 bases from V and 5 bases from J; junction bases left unmatched: 5. Germline CDR1 and CDR2: SGHRS and YFSETQ.

This sequence joins TRBV6-5 and TRBJ2-1, with D maybe TRBD1 (6 bases). V lost 4 bases and J lost 6, with 16 bases in between. The length of the CDR3 is 15 residues. The germline V gene has CDR1 MNHEY and CDR2 SVGAGI. CDR3 coding DNA: TGTGCCAGCAGTTTAATAACAGGGTTCGTCAATGAGCAGTTCTTC. This codes for CASSLITGFVNEQFF.

This clone came up a few times. The chain has TRBV5-3 and TRBJ1-2; the match to TRBD1 covers 7 bases. TRBV5-3 is an ORF; its function is uncertain. The V segment lost 8 bases and the J segment 3 bases; nucleotides outside the gene matches: 13. This CDR3 is built from 15 residues. This chain's CDR3 is CASSTRGEGYYGYTF. DNA for the CDR3: TGTGCCAGCAGCACCAGGGGGGAAGGGTACTATGGCTACACCTTC.

The CDR3 nucleotides read TGTGCCAGCAGTCCCCATGGGGGGGGCCGGAGTGAAAAACTGTTTTTT. This encodes CASSPHGGGRSEKLFF. The chain carries TRBV28 and TRBJ1-4, with D maybe TRBD1 (6 bases). The CDR3 covers 16 residues. V lost 5 bases to trimming and J lost 7 bases, with 20 bases between them. Germline CDR1 reads MDHEN; CDR2 reads SYDVKM.

The chain has TRBV2 and TRBJ2-3; D is ambiguous. Germline V gene lookup returns CDR1 SNHLY and CDR2 FYNNEI. Trimming removed 4 bases at V and 2 bases at J, with 7 bases between. This CDR3 is built from 13 residues. The CDR3 region is CASSAHITDTQYF. DNA of the CDR3: TGTGCCAGCAGTGCCCACATCACAGATACGCAGTATTTT.

This clone showed up just a few times. V is TRBV6-4 and J is TRBJ2-3, with 7 bases fitting TRBD1. With 3 bases clipped from V and 1 base from J, the junction kept 4 bases outside the gene matches. The CDR3 contains 15 residues. Germline V CDR1 and CDR2: MRHNA, SNTAGT. In DNA form, the CDR3 reads TGTGCCAGCAGTGAGACAGGGTCGGGCACAGATACGCAGTATTTT. Translating gives CASSETGSGTDTQYF.

This clone has a single count. The J gene is TRBJ2-1, the V gene TRBV5-4; maybe TRBD1 (5 bases). CDR1 and CDR2 (germline): SGHNT, YYREEE (reference sequence). This CDR3 contains 15 residues. Trimming took 0 bases from V and 9 from J, leaving 16 bases between them. The CDR3 protein is CASSLAAGSNAEQFF. DNA of the CDR3: TGTGCCAGCAGCTTGGCCGCAGGGTCTAATGCTGAGCAGTTCTTC.

This clone was recorded once. The chain employs TRBV29-1 and TRBJ2-7, with TRBD2 as a possible D gene (5 bases). The CDR3 runs to 15 residues. V was cut by 1 base and J by 0 bases, with 13 bases left in between. In germline, CDR1 is SQVTM, CDR2 ANQGSEA. The CDR3 bases are TGCAGCGTTGAAGTTCTGGGAGAAAACTCCTACGAGCAGTACTTC. It is translated as CSVEVLGENSYEQYF.